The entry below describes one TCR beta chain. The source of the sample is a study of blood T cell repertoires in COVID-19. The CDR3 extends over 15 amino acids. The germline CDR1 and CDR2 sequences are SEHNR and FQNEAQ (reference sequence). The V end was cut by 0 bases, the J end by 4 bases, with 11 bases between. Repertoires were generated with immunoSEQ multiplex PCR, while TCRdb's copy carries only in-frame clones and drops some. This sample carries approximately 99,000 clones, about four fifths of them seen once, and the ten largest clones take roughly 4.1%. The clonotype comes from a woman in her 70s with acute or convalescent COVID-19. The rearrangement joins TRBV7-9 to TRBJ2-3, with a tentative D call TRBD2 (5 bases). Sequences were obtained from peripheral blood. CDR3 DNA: TGTGCCAGCAGCTTAGCTGGGCCCGGGGCAGATACGCAGTATTTT. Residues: CASSLAGPGADTQYF.